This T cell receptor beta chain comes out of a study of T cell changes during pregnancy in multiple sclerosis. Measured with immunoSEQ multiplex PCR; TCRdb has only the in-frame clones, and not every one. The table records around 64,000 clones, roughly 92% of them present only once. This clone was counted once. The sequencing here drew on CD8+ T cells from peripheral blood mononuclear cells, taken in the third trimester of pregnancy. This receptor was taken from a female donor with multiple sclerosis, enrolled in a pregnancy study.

The CDR3 is CASRLDGALEGNTIYF. For the CDR3, the DNA is TGTGCAAGTCGCCTCGACGGAGCTCTAGAGGGAAACACCATATATTTT. This rearrangement joins TRBV12-2 to TRBJ1-3. TRBV12-2 is shown as a pseudogene. The CDR3 runs 16 residues.